The 22 T cell receptor beta chains listed next were all sequenced from one sample in a study of control samples from healthy donors and cancer patients. Method: immunoSEQ multiplex PCR; TCRdb's copy keeps in-frame clones and lacks some. Of 150,000 to 200,000 clones listed, 91% were seen once; the top ten hold over 1.2%. The sample comprised blood. The receptors originated from a woman in her twenties or thirties in good health.

This chain connects TRBV7-8 to TRBJ2-1, with 9 bases aligning to TRBD2. The CDR3 is 16 amino acids. The junction had 5 bases not matched to a gene; V was cut back by 1 base and J by 4 bases. The V gene's germline CDR1 is SGHVS and CDR2 FQNEAQ. CDR3 residues: CASSLEASGTYNEQFF. CDR3 bases: TGTGCCAGCAGCTTAGAGGCTAGCGGGACTTACAATGAGCAGTTCTTC.

About this clone itself: The same CDR3 also results from other DNA sequences found in this sample. CDR3 sequence reads: CASSPDRAGGYTF. CDR3 coding DNA: TGTGCCAGCAGCCCGGACAGGGCGGGTGGCTACACCTTC. The V gene is TRBV11-1, the J gene TRBJ1-2, with TRBD1 identical over 8 bases. V was clipped by 5 bases and J by 7 bases; unmatched bases: 6. The CDR3 is made up of 13 amino acids. CDR1 and CDR2 from the germline V gene are SGHAT and FQDESV (reference sequence).

V and J are TRBV30 and TRBJ2-1, with TRBD2 matching 14 bases. This CDR3 has 14 residues. Per germline, CDR1 GTSNPN and CDR2 SVGIG (reference sequence). V shed 3 bases and J 10 bases; nucleotides not matched to a gene: 5. The CDR3 loop reads CAWRGTSGSREQFF. In DNA form, the CDR3 reads TGTGCCTGGAGGGGGACTAGCGGGAGTAGGGAGCAGTTCTTC.

This clone was recorded a few times. The chain links TRBV10-3 to TRBJ2-3; no clear D gene. Germline assignment: CDR1 ENHRY and CDR2 SYGVKD. Trimming took 4 bases from V and 4 from J, leaving 12 bases between them. The CDR3 length is 14 residues. The CDR3 is CAISGLSSSDTQYF. The CDR3, as DNA: TGTGCCATCAGTGGGCTATCGAGTTCAGATACGCAGTATTTT.

This clone was recorded once. The genes are TRBV30 and TRBJ2-3, with 10 bases that match TRBD2. J was trimmed by 0 bases and V by 1 base; bases with no gene match: 1. Germline V gives CDR1 GTSNPN, CDR2 SVGIG (reference sequence). CDR3 length equals 15 residues. The CDR3 sequence: CAWSELAGSTDTQYF. DNA of the CDR3: TGTGCCTGGAGTGAACTAGCGGGGAGCACAGATACGCAGTATTTT.

Note on this clone: Different DNA sequences within this sample yield the same CDR3. The chain uses TRBV6-5 and TRBJ1-3; TRBD1 might be the D (5 bases). Germline CDR1 MNHEY, CDR2 SVGAGI. V shed 3 bases and J shed 0 bases, with 6 bases lying between them. The length of the CDR3 is 14 residues. The CDR3 region is CASSYDSSGNTIYF. In nucleotides, the CDR3 is TGTGCCAGCAGTTATGACAGCTCTGGAAACACCATATATTTT.

Regarding this clone: Distinct nucleotide sequences in the sample also encode this CDR3. The chain combines TRBV10-3 with TRBJ1-1; TRBD1 agrees at 11 bases. Per the germline V gene, CDR1 is ENHRY and CDR2 is SYGVKD. This CDR3 spans 13 amino acids. V trimming: 6 bases; J trimming: 5 bases; junction bases outside the gene matches: 2. In DNA form, the CDR3 reads TGTGCCATCAGGGGGACAGGGGGGACTGAAGCTTTCTTT. Protein sequence: CAIRGTGGTEAFF.

The rearrangement joins TRBV4-3 to TRBJ2-7; D call uncertain. V gave up 2 bases and J gave up 2 bases, with 7 bases separating them. This CDR3 has 13 residues. Germline-derived CDR1 and CDR2 are LGHNA and YSLEER. The CDR3: CASSQRVAYEQYF. The CDR3 DNA is TGCGCCAGCAGCCAAAGAGTGGCCTACGAGCAGTACTTC.

The chain has TRBV3-1 (or the pseudogene TRBV3-2) and TRBJ2-7; either TRBD1 or TRBD2 may supply D (5 bases each). The V gene lost 1 base and the J gene lost 4 bases, with 8 bases spanning the gap. There are 13 residues in the CDR3. Germline V gene data show CDR1 as LGHDT and CDR2 as YNNKEL (reference sequence). CDR3 loop: CASSQGGGYEQYF. The CDR3 DNA is TGTGCCAGCAGCCAAGGGGGCGGGTACGAGCAGTACTTC.

This clone has only a few counts. The chain couples TRBV6-5 to TRBJ2-3; the D call may be TRBD1 or TRBD2 (6 bases each). The CDR3 runs to 13 residues. Trimming pared 8 bases from V and 2 bases from J, leaving 11 bases between. From germline, CDR1 is MNHEY and CDR2 SVGAGI. CDR3 residues: CASGGGATDTQYF. Here the CDR3 DNA reads TGTGCCAGCGGGGGCGGGGCCACAGATACGCAGTATTTT.

To note about this clone: Other DNA sequences from this sample encode an identical CDR3 as well. The chain joins TRBV6-5 to TRBJ1-1, with no clear D. The CDR3 runs to 11 residues. Looked up from germline, CDR1 is MNHEY and CDR2 is SVGAGI. V gave up 2 bases and J gave up 4 bases, with 2 bases separating them. CDR3 loop: CASSYGTEAFF. For the CDR3, the DNA is TGTGCCAGCAGTTACGGCACTGAAGCTTTCTTT.

This chain links TRBV6-4 with TRBJ2-1; 11 bases are shared with TRBD2. Germline trimming cut 5 bases from V and 7 bases from J; bases unmatched to any gene: 10. The CDR3 spans 16 residues. Germline CDR1 reads MRHNA; CDR2 reads SNTAGT. This CDR3 reads CASSPSGSGRGNEQFF. The CDR3 region has the DNA TGTGCCAGCAGTCCCTCGGGTAGCGGGAGGGGGAATGAGCAGTTCTTC.

This chain uses TRBV29-1 with TRBJ1-1, with unresolved D. The CDR3 loop spans 12 amino acids. The V gene's germline CDR1 is SQVTM and CDR2 ANQGSEA. V shed 4 bases and J shed 1 base, with 7 bases lying between them. As DNA, the CDR3 is TGCAGCGTTGTGTGGGGGAACACTGAAGCTTTCTTT. Its translation is CSVVWGNTEAFF.

V gene TRBV7-9 combines with J gene TRBJ2-7; possibly TRBD1 for D (5 bases). The CDR3 is made up of 14 amino acids. V lost 2 bases, J lost 2 bases, and 10 bases lay in between. The germline CDR1 and CDR2 sequences are SEHNR and FQNEAQ (reference sequence). The CDR3 sequence is CASSLTTVPYEQYF. The CDR3 DNA is TGTGCCAGCAGCTTAACGACAGTACCCTACGAGCAGTACTTC.

The chain recombines TRBV27 with TRBJ2-1; tentatively, D is TRBD1 or TRBD2 (5 bases each). Trimming took off 5 bases at V and 2 bases at J, with 13 bases between the two ends. Germline V CDR1 and CDR2: MNHEY, SMNVEV (reference sequence). The CDR3 runs 15 residues. The CDR3 DNA reads as TGTGCCAGCAGTCCCGAGGGACGCGCCTACAATGAGCAGTTCTTC. This codes for CASSPEGRAYNEQFF.

This rearrangement joins TRBV9 to TRBJ2-1; 11 nucleotides align to TRBD2. CDR1 is SGDLS and CDR2 is YYNGEE in the germline V gene. The CDR3 length is 15 residues. After removal of 3 bases from V and 2 bases from J, the junction contained 1 base not matched to a gene. CDR3 residues: CASSAGLAAYNEQFF. CDR3 DNA: TGTGCCAGCAGCGCGGGACTAGCGGCCTACAATGAGCAGTTCTTC.

As DNA, the CDR3 is TGTGCCAGCAGCGAGGTAGCGGGGGCCCAAGAGACCCAGTACTTC. The encoded protein is CASSEVAGAQETQYF. The chain employs TRBV9 and TRBJ2-5, with 9 bases identical to TRBD2. Germline lookup yields CDR1 SGDLS and CDR2 YYNGEE. The V and J ends lost 3 bases and 1 base, in that order; junction bases with no gene match: 4. The CDR3 totals 15 residues. Complete variable domain (other parts from reference TRBV9 and TRBJ2-5): DSGVTQTPKHLITATGQRVTLRCSPRSGDLSVYWYQQSLDQGLQFLIQYYNGEERAKGNILERFSAQQFPDLHSELNLSSLELGDSALYFCASSEVAGAQETQYFGPGTRLLVL.

The J gene is TRBJ1-4, the V gene TRBV10-3; D is undetermined. V lost 3 bases to trimming and J lost 0 bases, with 5 bases between them. This CDR3 is built from 14 residues. Germline CDR1 ENHRY, CDR2 SYGVKD. In nucleotides, the CDR3 is TGTGCCATCAGTGATAGGGCAACTAATGAAAAACTGTTTTTT. Its protein is CAISDRATNEKLFF.

Of note for this clone: Other nucleotide sequences from this sample produce the same CDR3. This rearrangement joins TRBV9 to TRBJ2-3, with 9 bases lining up with TRBD2. The germline V gene has CDR1 SGDLS and CDR2 YYNGEE. Trimming cost V 2 bases and J 5 bases; bases outside gene matches: 9. The CDR3 is 16 amino acids. The CDR3 loop is CASSVAGGGAGDTQYF. For the CDR3, the DNA is TGTGCCAGCAGCGTGGCTGGCGGGGGGGCTGGAGATACGCAGTATTTT.

Regarding this clone: Other DNA sequences from this sample encode an identical CDR3 as well. The chain uses TRBV7-9 and TRBJ1-2; D ambiguous. With 0 bases removed from V and 4 bases from J, the gap between germline ends came to 9 bases. The CDR3 is 14 residues long. Germline loops: CDR1 SEHNR, CDR2 FQNEAQ (reference sequence). CDR3: CASSLAGPPYGYTF. The CDR3 nucleotides read TGTGCCAGCAGCTTAGCAGGCCCACCCTATGGCTACACCTTC.

The V and J genes are TRBV6-5 and TRBJ2-7; TRBD1 agrees at 9 bases. With V trimmed by 5 bases and J by 1 base, 6 bases remained unmatched. CDR1 and CDR2 from the germline V gene are MNHEY and SVGAGI. CDR3 size: 15 residues. In nucleotides, the CDR3 is TGTGCCAGCAGTCCGGACAGGGGAGATTCCTACGAGCAGTACTTC. Translation gives CASSPDRGDSYEQYF.

This clone was detected only once. V and J are TRBV9 and TRBJ1-1; D gene uncertain. Germline V gene sequence: CDR1 SGDLS, CDR2 YYNGEE. The V gene lost 0 bases and the J gene lost 1 base, with 10 bases spanning the gap. This CDR3 is 15 amino acids long. DNA for the CDR3: TGTGCCAGCAGCGTAGCTCTGACGGGGAACACTGAAGCTTTCTTT. It specifies CASSVALTGNTEAFF.